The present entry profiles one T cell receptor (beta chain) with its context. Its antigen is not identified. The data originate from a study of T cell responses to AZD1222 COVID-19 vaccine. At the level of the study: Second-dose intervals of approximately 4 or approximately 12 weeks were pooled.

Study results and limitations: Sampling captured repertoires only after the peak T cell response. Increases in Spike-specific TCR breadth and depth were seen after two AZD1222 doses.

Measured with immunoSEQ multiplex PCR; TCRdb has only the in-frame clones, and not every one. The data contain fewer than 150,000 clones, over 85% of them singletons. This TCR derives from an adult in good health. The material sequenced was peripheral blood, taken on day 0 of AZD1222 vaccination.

This chain's CDR3 is CASSLVGMAYNEQFF. CDR3 DNA sequence: TGCGCCAGCAGCTTAGTAGGAATGGCCTACAATGAGCAGTTCTTC. The V and J genes are TRBV5-1 and TRBJ2-1; D remains unclear. In germline, CDR1 is SGHRS, CDR2 YFSETQ. V was trimmed by 2 bases and J by 2 bases, leaving 11 bases between them. This CDR3 region has 15 residues.